A selection of T cell receptor beta chains follows, all from one sample in a study of somatic mutations in cytotoxic T cells in rheumatoid arthritis. Clones were sequenced by immunoSEQ multiplex PCR, and TCRdb holds only the in-frame ones, with some missing. This table holds about 16,000 clones, 65% to 85% found once. Sequencing was done on a sample of CD8+ T cells sorted from blood. These receptors were collected from an adult with rheumatoid arthritis. CDR3s include the opening cysteine and the closing phenylalanine or tryptophan. D genes are given only for firm matches. Rows may omit the clone size; those that give it use once, few, many or a size class.

>NA|TRBV13|NA|TRBJ2-7
TGTGCCAGCAGCTATCGGACCCGGGCTGAGCAGTACTTC
CASSYRTRAEQYF
>NA|TRBV10-3|NA|TRBJ1-2
TGTGCCATCAGTGATCCCGGGTCCTATGGCTACACCTTC
CAISDPGSYGYTF
>TRBD2|TRBV2|NA|TRBJ2-7
TGTGCCAGCAGCAGGACTAGCGGGGGATACGAGCAGTACTTC
CASSRTSGGYEQYF
>NA|TRBV4-1|NA|TRBJ2-7
TGCGCCAGTGCCCGGGACCAAAACTACGAGCAGTACTTC
CASARDQNYEQYF
>NA|TRBV2|NA|TRBJ2-4
TGTGCCAGCAGTGAAGTCACCACATTAGCCAAAAACATTCAGTACTTC
CASSEVTTLAKNIQYF
>TRBD1|TRBV10-3|once|TRBJ1-5
TGTGCCATCACACAGGGGGTTAATCAGCCCCAGCATTTT
CAITQGVNQPQHF
>NA|TRBV5-6|NA|TRBJ2-7
TGTGCCAGCAGCGGACCGGAGTACGAGCAGTACTTC
CASSGPEYEQYF
>TRBD2|TRBV10-2|NA|TRBJ2-3
TGCGCCAGCAGACTCAGAGGGCTAGCGGTTCCAGATACGCAGTATTTT
CASRLRGLAVPDTQYF
>TRBD1|TRBV5-8|NA|TRBJ1-2
TGTGCCAGCATCACGGACAGGGGTGTGGGTCACTATGGCTACACCTTC
CASITDRGVGHYGYTF
>NA|TRBV9|NA|TRBJ1-2
TGTGCCAGCAGCGTAGCCCCCTCCGCTAACTATGGCTACACCTTC
CASSVAPSANYGYTF
>TRBD1|TRBV28|NA|TRBJ1-2
TGTGCCAGCAGGTCACAGGGGTTCTATGGCTACACCTTC
CASRSQGFYGYTF